This passage covers 21 T cell receptor beta chains from one sample sequenced in a study of radiation and T cells in renal cell carcinoma (dated by TCRdb to about 2020). What this sample's time point label stands for: blood 4 weeks post-SBRT, at nephrectomy. Interpreted using the paper, the treatment or condition label stands for: 15 Gy SBRT to primary tumor, nephrectomy 4 weeks later. Receptors were amplified or captured by the immunoSEQ multiplex PCR assay. TCRdb provides this immuneACCESS table in a form limited to in-frame rearrangements. Some clones are lacking; in checked studies, under half of them reflect an unresolved V gene, and why the rest are absent is not known. The sample data list over 120,000 clones, and 80% to 90% of these were observed just once. The top ten clonotypes cover less than 20% of the sample. This specimen was blood, taken from a patient whose treatment included radiotherapy and nephrectomy. The receptors here all came from a woman between 45 and 60 years old with renal cell carcinoma.

The chain uses TRBV18 and TRBJ1-4, with 10 bases matching TRBD1. The V segment lost 0 bases and the J segment 7 bases; nucleotides outside the gene matches: 2. Germline CDR1 and CDR2: KGHSH and LQKENI. The CDR3 runs 15 residues. This CDR3 reads CASSPPGTGAEKLFF. DNA of the CDR3: TGTGCCAGCTCACCACCGGGGACAGGGGCTGAAAAACTGTTTTTT.

In this sample, this clone turned up once. V and J are TRBV10-1 and TRBJ1-2; unclear D gene. The CDR3 contains 13 residues. V dropped 8 bases and J dropped 8 bases, with 18 bases sitting between them. The germline gives CDR1 WNHNN, CDR2 SYGVQD (reference sequence). CDR3 region: CASSELRERGYTF. The CDR3 bases are TGCGCCAGCTCTGAATTACGGGAGAGGGGCTACACCTTC.

This chain connects TRBV7-2 to TRBJ2-3; D possibly corresponds to TRBD2 (5 bases). Germline V gene sequence: CDR1 SGHTA, CDR2 FQGNSA. Deletions cut 3 bases from V and 6 bases from J, with 10 bases between. This CDR3 contains 13 residues. Here the CDR3 DNA reads TGTGCCAGCAGCTTCCTAGCCGCCGATACGCAGTATTTT. Its protein is CASSFLAADTQYF.

The chain has TRBV5-6 and TRBJ2-1; no clear D gene. Trimming shortened V by 0 bases and J by 0 bases, and 7 bases separated the two germline ends. Germline V lookup: CDR1 SGHDT, CDR2 YYEEEE. This CDR3 is 15 amino acids long. The CDR3 loop reads CASSLGSGSYNEQFF. The CDR3 DNA sequence: TGTGCCAGCAGCTTGGGCAGTGGCTCCTACAATGAGCAGTTCTTC.

This chain links TRBV4-2 with TRBJ2-2, with TRBD1 matching over 10 bases. CDR1 is LGHNA, CDR2 YNFKEQ, per germline. The CDR3 is 15 residues long. V shed 1 base, J shed 5 bases, and the junction held 1 base outside the gene matches. The CDR3: CASSQGGQGTGELFF. The CDR3 nucleotides are TGTGCCAGCAGCCAAGGGGGACAGGGGACCGGGGAGCTGTTTTTT.

J is TRBJ2-1 and V is TRBV5-1; TRBD2 might be the D (6 bases). Between the trimmed V and J ends, which lost 0 bases and 0 bases, there was a span of 10 bases. The CDR3 is made up of 16 amino acids. The V gene's germline CDR1 is SGHRS and CDR2 YFSETQ. The CDR3 sequence: CASSLEGLRSYNEQFF. The CDR3 DNA sequence: TGCGCCAGCAGCTTGGAGGGACTTCGCTCCTACAATGAGCAGTTCTTC.

This chain links TRBV27 with TRBJ2-5; D perhaps matches TRBD2 (5 bases). V lost 5 bases to trimming and J lost 4 bases, with 14 bases between them. This CDR3 region has 14 residues. Germline V gives CDR1 MNHEY, CDR2 SMNVEV (reference sequence). CDR3 protein: CASSPLISGETQYF. The CDR3 region has the DNA TGTGCCAGCAGTCCCCTAATCAGCGGAGAGACCCAGTACTTC.

The chain links TRBV20-1 to TRBJ1-4, with TRBD1 identical over 8 bases. The germline V gene has CDR1 DFQATT and CDR2 SNEGSKA (reference sequence). The V and J ends lost 8 bases and 8 bases, in that order; junction bases with no gene match: 4. The CDR3 sequence is 11 residues long. DNA of the CDR3: TGCAGTTCCAGGGGGCGGGAAAAACTGTTTTTT. Its translation: CSSRGREKLFF.

CDR3: CASSSAPPGQGWGTQYF. The CDR3 region has the DNA TGTGCCAGCAGCTCAGCACCACCGGGACAGGGATGGGGGACCCAGTACTTC. The rearrangement joins TRBV7-2 to TRBJ2-5; 9 bases are shared with TRBD1. J was trimmed by 7 bases and V by 4 bases; bases with no gene match: 16. Looked up from germline, CDR1 is SGHTA and CDR2 is FQGNSA. There are 17 residues in the CDR3.

The genes are TRBV2 and TRBJ2-5; D is perhaps TRBD1 or TRBD2 (6 bases each). Germline lookup yields CDR1 SNHLY and CDR2 FYNNEI. V lost 7 bases to trimming and J lost 7 bases, with 19 bases between them. The CDR3 is 14 amino acids. The CDR3 DNA reads TGTGCCAGCACGATAGACCGGGGGCAGGGGACCCAGTACTTC. Translated, it gives CASTIDRGQGTQYF.

The rearrangement joins TRBV21-1 to TRBJ1-5; the D segment call TRBD1 is taken from the table without a DNA check. TRBV21-1 is assigned pseudogene status. This CDR3 has 19 residues. CDR3 in amino acids: CASSKVCPGQSYSNQPQHF. The CDR3 nucleotides read TGTGCCAGCAGCAAAGTTTGCCCGGGACAGAGTTATAGCAATCAGCCCCAGCATTTT.

This clone was seen only once. The chain couples TRBV27 to TRBJ1-4; the D gene is possibly TRBD1 (5 bases). The CDR3 totals 14 residues. V was clipped by 2 bases and J by 8 bases, with 12 bases between them. CDR1 is MNHEY and CDR2 is SMNVEV in the germline V gene (reference sequence). CDR3 residues: CASSLELGEEKLFF. The DNA of the CDR3 is TGTGCCAGCAGTTTAGAGTTAGGGGAGGAAAAACTGTTTTTT.

The V call is TRBV6-4, the J call TRBJ2-3; TRBD2 agrees at 9 bases. The CDR3 length is 15 residues. The junction had 8 bases not matched to a gene; V was cut back by 6 bases and J by 4 bases. Germline V gene data show CDR1 as MRHNA and CDR2 as SNTAGT. The CDR3 sequence: CASSVGLASPDTQYF. CDR3 nucleotide sequence: TGTGCCAGCAGCGTGGGACTAGCTTCGCCAGATACGCAGTATTTT.

The chain joins TRBV27 to TRBJ2-1; D remains unclear. Germline CDR1 reads MNHEY; CDR2 reads SMNVEV (reference sequence). The CDR3 sequence is 12 residues long. Trimming left V 2 bases short and J 15 bases short, with 14 bases between. CDR3 nucleotides: TGTGCCAGCAGTTTACCACCCCACCCGGGGTTCTTC. Translation: CASSLPPHPGFF.

In its sample, this clone was seen once. The chain uses TRBV20-1 and TRBJ1-1; TRBD1 might be the D (6 bases). Germline loops: CDR1 DFQATT, CDR2 SNEGSKA (reference sequence). The V gene lost 4 bases and the J gene lost 5 bases, with 8 bases spanning the gap. This CDR3 has 11 amino acids. For the CDR3, the DNA is TGCAGTGCTAAGGACAGAACTGAAGCTTTCTTT. As protein: CSAKDRTEAFF.

This clone has only one observation. The J gene is TRBJ2-7, the V gene TRBV28; TRBD2 matches at 7 bases. V shed 8 bases, J shed 4 bases, and the junction held 11 bases outside the gene matches. This CDR3 is 14 amino acids long. Germline V lookup: CDR1 MDHEN, CDR2 SYDVKM. DNA of the CDR3: TGTGCCAGCGGGGGGGTCCGAACCATTTACGAGCAGTACTTC. This codes for CASGGVRTIYEQYF.

The rearrangement links TRBV5-1 to TRBJ2-7, with TRBD1 identical over 11 bases. The germline V gene has CDR1 SGHRS and CDR2 YFSETQ. CDR3 length: 14 amino acids. With V trimmed by 3 bases and J by 2 bases, 1 base remained unmatched. CDR3 region: CASSWGQGAYEQYF. In DNA, the CDR3 is TGCGCCAGCAGCTGGGGACAGGGGGCCTACGAGCAGTACTTC.

This chain uses TRBV19 with TRBJ1-1; perhaps TRBD1 as D (6 bases). This CDR3 spans 11 amino acids. The germline V and J ends were trimmed by 7 bases and 6 bases, with 9 bases remaining between them. From germline, CDR1 is LNHDA and CDR2 SQIVND (reference sequence). The CDR3 spells CASKGGPEAFF. In DNA form, the CDR3 reads TGTGCCAGTAAAGGGGGGCCTGAAGCTTTCTTT.

The CDR3 coding sequence is TGTGCCAGTAGTTCGCCCGGACAGCCCTACGAGCAGTACTTC. It yields the protein CASSSPGQPYEQYF. This sequence joins TRBV19 and TRBJ2-7, with a possible D match to TRBD1 (6 bases). The germline V gene encodes CDR1 LNHDA and CDR2 SQIVND (reference sequence). Trimming pared 5 bases from V and 2 bases from J, leaving 13 bases between. The CDR3 has 14 amino acids. Looking up the rest from reference TRBV19 and TRBJ2-7 gives the full variable domain: DGGITQSPKYLFRKEGQNVTLSCEQNLNHDAMYWYRQDPGQGLRLIYYSQIVNDFQKGDIAEGYSVSREKKESFPLTVTSAQKNPTAFYLCASSSPGQPYEQYFGPGTRLTVT.

The chain has TRBV6-6 and TRBJ2-1; tentatively, D is TRBD1 (6 bases). Germline CDR1 reads MNHNY; CDR2 reads SVGAGI (reference sequence). V gave up 5 bases and J gave up 7 bases, with 12 bases separating them. The CDR3 is made up of 13 amino acids. The CDR3 DNA sequence: TGTGCCAGCAGTAAAAGACAGGCGAATGAGCAGTTCTTC. Its protein is CASSKRQANEQFF.

The genes are TRBV19 and TRBJ2-5; D possibly corresponds to TRBD2 (6 bases). The CDR3 spans 16 residues. Germline assignment: CDR1 LNHDA and CDR2 SQIVND (reference sequence). The ends were cut back, 5 bases at V and 5 bases at J, with 21 bases in the middle. The CDR3 bases are TGTGCCAGTAGTTTTGCGGCAGGGCGCGGGGAGGAGACCCAGTACTTC. Its translation: CASSFAAGRGEETQYF.